This T cell receptor (beta chain) emerged from a study of siplizumab effects on memory and regulatory T cells (dated by TCRdb to the late 2010s). Background on the whole study: The study looked at the effect of siplizumab, an anti-CD2 antibody, on alloreactive T-cell subsets in allogeneic mixed lymphocyte reactions made from human PBMCs.

Additional sequencing covered unstimulated subsets from a few donor pairs, namely CD8+ effector memory, CD4+ naive, CD8+ TEMRA, CD4+ memory and CD8+ naive. Sorted unstimulated T cells and proliferating T cells recovered from mixed lymphocyte reactions were subjected to TCRbeta CDR3 sequencing. Fresh whole blood from roughly ten HLA-typed healthy donors served as the source for isolating PBMCs. Broad study findings and their caveats: A naive or memory phenotype could not be assigned to roughly 75-96% of proliferating CD4+ or CD8+ clones. Because sequences below about 10^-5 frequency were poorly captured, only a minor fraction of alloreactive clones could be mapped to unstimulated subsets. Compared with memory T cells, unstimulated naive T cells appeared more diverse, and naive cells seemed to make a substantial contribution to the alloresponse. Whether proliferating Tregs from siplizumab cultures were suppressive was not functionally confirmed. The cumulative frequency of alloreactive sequences that could be traced back to unstimulated CD4+ memory T cells was significantly reduced by siplizumab. Among mappable alloreactive CD4+ clones, an average Treg-derived fraction of about 69% was observed with siplizumab, compared with approximately 25% in control reactions.

To prepare the library, the immunoSEQ multiplex PCR assay was applied. The deep sequencing platform assayed some 90,000 TCR templates per sample. Genomic DNA extracted from sorted T cells was the material used for TCRbeta CDR3 sequencing. The authors' pipeline ran thus. The R programming language was used for clonal analysis of TCRbeta CDR3 data. Unstimulated samples were compared with post-reaction CFSE-low samples to define alloreactive CD4+ and CD8+ clones. Regulatory or non-regulatory origin was assigned to alloreactive CD4+ clones by matching of sequences to sorted unstimulated Treg and non-Treg repertoires. This is the immuneACCESS table as TCRdb keeps it, with only in-frame sequences that have V and J called. A part of the clones is gone; compared with another copy, unresolved V genes explain less than half, and the rest is unexplained. V and J calls and clone size come straight from that table; D and trimming were deduced from the DNA. Recorded for this sample are about 26,000 clones; roughly 88% of them occurred a single time. Of the sample, about 25% falls within the top ten clones.

Remarks on this clone: No cognate antigen has been identified for it. No much larger clonotype is one base removed from it; base qualities were not supplied.

This TCR came from a human donor in good health. Sequenced: memory CD4+ T cells sorted from blood. The cell subset or site label, as the study defines it: unstimulated CD4+ memory T cells.

The CDR3 amino acid sequence is: CASSFGGLGQPQHF. The DNA sequence reads TGCGCCAGCAGCTTCGGGGGTCTAGGTCAGCCCCAGCATTTT. This receptor chain uses TRBV5-1 and TRBJ1-5; a weak D assignment points to TRBD1 (5 bases agree). Trimming takes 2 bases from V and 6 bases from J, and the germline ends sit 12 bases apart. According to the germline V gene, CDR1 reads SGHRS and CDR2 reads YFSETQ. From cysteine to phenylalanine, the CDR3 is 14 amino acids long. Only the CDR3 portion is preserved as DNA: 42 bases, with reading frame beginning at the first base.